The entry that follows covers one T cell receptor beta chain sequence. Its antigen is as yet unknown. The sample belongs to a study of T cells after yellow fever vaccination. Study information: It was SMART-Seq v4 Ultra Low Input that prepared the fractions with low cell numbers. The study's findings and limits: From the bulk population, abundant clonotypes could contaminate and appear within FACS-sorted repertoires. The study re-detected most primary-vaccination clones after the booster (roughly 96% CD4, roughly 91% CD8).

Universal primer sites and UMIs were introduced during 5'RACE template-switching synthesis of TCR cDNA. TCRdb fed the 5' RACE reads into MiXCR, producing one record per CDR3 protein. The sample lists some 340,000 distinct CDR3 sequences, roughly a tenth occurring once. The specimen was CD4+ T cells sorted from PBMCs, collected 45 days after the yellow fever booster vaccination. The source of this sequence is a man between 18 and 35 years old who received the YFV17D yellow fever vaccine.

The DNA of the CDR3 is TGTGCCAGCAGCAAAGAAGGAGGCTACACCTTC. This encodes CASSKEGGYTF. The V and J genes are TRBV21-1 and TRBJ1-2. TRBV21-1 is recorded as a pseudogene. CDR3 length equals 11 residues.